A selection of T cell receptor beta chains follows, all from one sample in a study of T cell responses to AZD1222 COVID-19 vaccine. Sequenced by immunoSEQ multiplex PCR; TCRdb stores in-frame clones only, minus some. Of over 85,000 clones listed, roughly 90% are singletons. The material sequenced was peripheral blood, taken on day 0 of AZD1222 vaccination. The receptors originated from an adult in good health. CDR3s include the opening cysteine and the closing phenylalanine or tryptophan. A D gene is named only where the DNA matches it firmly. The listing skips clone size in some rows; elsewhere it reads once, few, many or a size class.

j_call: TRBJ1-5
v_call: TRBV4-1
d_call: TRBD1
clone_size: .
cdr3_aa: CASSPWTGNSNQPQHF
cdr3_nt: TGCGCCAGCAGCCCTTGGACAGGGAATAGCAATCAGCCCCAGCATTTT

j_call: TRBJ1-1
v_call: TRBV30
d_call: .
clone_size: .
cdr3_aa: CAWTLSWVHTEAFF
cdr3_nt: TGTGCCTGGACCCTCTCGTGGGTACACACTGAAGCTTTCTTT

j_call: TRBJ2-7
v_call: TRBV6-5
d_call: .
clone_size: .
cdr3_aa: CASNPRETGLYEQYF
cdr3_nt: TGTGCCAGCAACCCCAGGGAGACAGGATTGTACGAGCAGTACTTC

j_call: TRBJ1-2
v_call: TRBV3-1/TRBV3-2
d_call: TRBD1
clone_size: .
cdr3_aa: CASSQGTGESGYTF
cdr3_nt: TGTGCCAGCAGCCAAGGGACAGGGGAATCGGGCTACACCTTC

j_call: TRBJ1-3
v_call: TRBV11-3
d_call: .
clone_size: .
cdr3_aa: CASSLGGTFGNTIYF
cdr3_nt: TGTGCCAGCAGCTTAGGTGGGACTTTCGGAAACACCATATATTTT

j_call: TRBJ1-1
v_call: TRBV4-2
d_call: .
clone_size: few
cdr3_aa: CASSLGGHPGAFF
cdr3_nt: TGTGCCAGCAGCCTGGGGGGACACCCGGGAGCTTTCTTT

j_call: TRBJ2-1
v_call: TRBV4-1
d_call: .
clone_size: .
cdr3_aa: CASSQGFPLNEQFF
cdr3_nt: TGCGCCAGCAGCCAAGGGTTTCCCTTAAATGAGCAGTTCTTC

j_call: TRBJ1-3
v_call: TRBV5-1
d_call: .
clone_size: .
cdr3_aa: CASSATPAGEAGNTIYF
cdr3_nt: TGCGCCAGCAGCGCGACCCCGGCAGGCGAGGCTGGAAACACCATATATTTT

j_call: TRBJ2-3
v_call: TRBV10-3
d_call: .
clone_size: .
cdr3_aa: CAAKGGRDTDTQYF
cdr3_nt: TGTGCCGCCAAAGGGGGGCGGGACACAGATACGCAGTATTTT

j_call: TRBJ2-6
v_call: TRBV13
d_call: .
clone_size: .
cdr3_aa: CASSSADGTGANVLTF
cdr3_nt: TGTGCCAGCAGCTCAGCTGATGGGACTGGGGCCAACGTCCTGACTTTC

j_call: TRBJ1-1
v_call: TRBV7-9
d_call: .
clone_size: .
cdr3_aa: CASSLALGYTEAFF
cdr3_nt: TGTGCCAGCAGCTTAGCGTTAGGGTACACTGAAGCTTTCTTT

j_call: TRBJ2-5
v_call: TRBV6-6
d_call: TRBD1
clone_size: .
cdr3_aa: CASSHTGGSEETQYF
cdr3_nt: TGTGCCAGCAGCCACACAGGGGGTTCGGAAGAGACCCAGTACTTC

j_call: TRBJ2-5
v_call: TRBV14
d_call: .
clone_size: .
cdr3_aa: CASSPQETQYF
cdr3_nt: TGTGCCAGCAGCCCCCAAGAGACCCAGTACTTC

j_call: TRBJ1-1
v_call: TRBV27
d_call: .
clone_size: .
cdr3_aa: CASSMDSMNTEAFF
cdr3_nt: TGTGCCAGCAGTATGGACAGTATGAACACTGAAGCTTTCTTT

j_call: TRBJ1-1
v_call: TRBV5-6
d_call: .
clone_size: .
cdr3_aa: CASSLVSPNTEAFF
cdr3_nt: TGTGCCAGCAGCTTGGTTAGCCCAAACACTGAAGCTTTCTTT

j_call: TRBJ1-1
v_call: TRBV7-9
d_call: .
clone_size: .
cdr3_aa: CASSPDSFAVTFF
cdr3_nt: TGTGCCAGCAGCCCGGACAGTTTTGCGGTAACTTTCTTT

j_call: TRBJ1-2
v_call: TRBV2
d_call: .
clone_size: .
cdr3_aa: CATTLQTHYGYTF
cdr3_nt: TGTGCCACCACACTACAGACCCACTATGGCTACACCTTC

j_call: TRBJ1-2
v_call: TRBV4-1
d_call: TRBD1
clone_size: .
cdr3_aa: CASSQAETGINYGYTF
cdr3_nt: TGCGCCAGCAGCCAAGCAGAGACAGGGATAAACTATGGCTACACCTTC